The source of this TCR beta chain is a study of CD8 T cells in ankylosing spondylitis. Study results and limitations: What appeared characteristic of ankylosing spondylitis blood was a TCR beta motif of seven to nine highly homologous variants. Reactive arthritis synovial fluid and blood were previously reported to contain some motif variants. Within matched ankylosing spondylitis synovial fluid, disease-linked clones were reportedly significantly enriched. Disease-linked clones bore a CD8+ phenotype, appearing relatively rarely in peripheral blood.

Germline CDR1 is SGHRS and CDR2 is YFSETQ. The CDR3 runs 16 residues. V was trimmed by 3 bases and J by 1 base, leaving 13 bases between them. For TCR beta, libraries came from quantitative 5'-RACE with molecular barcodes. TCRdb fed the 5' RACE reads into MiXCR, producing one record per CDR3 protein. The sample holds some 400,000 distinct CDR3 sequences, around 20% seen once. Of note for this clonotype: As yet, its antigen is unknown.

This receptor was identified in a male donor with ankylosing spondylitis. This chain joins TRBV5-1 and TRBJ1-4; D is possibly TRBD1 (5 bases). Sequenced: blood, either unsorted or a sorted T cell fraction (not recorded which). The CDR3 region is CASSSSRQRTNEKLFF. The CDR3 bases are TGCGCCAGCAGCTCTTCAAGACAGCGAACTAATGAAAAACTGTTTTTT.